These 2 T cell receptor beta chains were all obtained from the same sample, sequenced in a study of cytomegalovirus exposure and HLA in healthy donors (dated by TCRdb to the late 2010s). Library preparation used the immunoSEQ multiplex PCR assay. For the multiplex PCR, a mixture combining 60 forward primers for TCR Vbeta segments and 13 reverse primers for TCR Jbeta segments was used. TCRdb took this table from immuneACCESS and kept in-frame rearrangements with V and J called. Such tables lack part of the clones; where checked against another copy, unresolved V genes explain under half of the gap, and the rest is unexplained. Recorded for this sample are about 180,000 clones; over 60% of them occurred a single time. About 1.6% of the sample is in the top ten clones. The sequenced material came from PBMCs. The receptors originated from a man aged 18 to 29 in good health and CMV-seronegative.

The gene calls are TRBV15 and TRBJ2-2, with 10 bases fitting TRBD1. The V and J ends lost 1 base and 6 bases, in that order; junction bases with no gene match: 5. The CDR3 runs 16 residues. The germline gives CDR1 LNHNV, CDR2 YYDKDF (reference sequence). CDR3 loop: CATSRVTGTGAGELFF. The DNA of the CDR3 is TGTGCCACCAGCAGAGTTACCGGGACAGGGGCCGGGGAGCTGTTTTTT.

The gene calls are TRBV13 and TRBJ2-3; 10 positions match TRBD2. The trim removed 4 bases at V and 0 bases at J, leaving 4 bases unmatched. Per germline, CDR1 PRHDT and CDR2 FYEKMQ (reference sequence). The CDR3 contains 16 residues. The CDR3 DNA reads TGTGCCAGCAGCTACGCGACTAGCGGGAGCACAGATACGCAGTATTTT. This sequence encodes CASSYATSGSTDTQYF.